What follows are 2 T cell receptor beta chains derived from one specimen sequenced in a study of T cells in tuberculosis. Clones were sequenced by immunoSEQ multiplex PCR, and TCRdb holds only the in-frame ones, with some missing. The data hold about 34,000 clones, with approximately 89% observed a single time. Stated time point: new active TB diagnosis, blood taken before or within 7 days of starting treatment. The source material was PBMCs, sampled at tuberculosis diagnosis. These receptors were obtained from an adult with tuberculosis.

The rearrangement uses TRBV7-2 and TRBJ1-3; the D gene is possibly TRBD1 (6 bases). The length of the CDR3 is 14 residues. V was trimmed by 5 bases and J by 1 base, leaving 9 bases between them. Germline-derived CDR1 and CDR2 are SGHTA and FQGNSA. CDR3 sequence (DNA): TGTGCCAGCAGCCCTGGGACATCTGGAAACACCATATATTTT. Residues: CASSPGTSGNTIYF. The full variable domain, rest sourced from reference TRBV7-2 and TRBJ1-3, is GAGVSQSPSNKVTEKGKDVELRCDPISGHTALYWYRQSLGQGLEFLIYFQGNSAPDKSGLPSDRFSAERTGGSVSTLTIQRTQQEDSAVYLCASSPGTSGNTIYFGEGSWLTVV.

The chain carries TRBV7-8 and TRBJ1-2; 8 bases match TRBD1. J gave up 8 bases and V 5 bases, and 7 bases lay outside the gene matches. This CDR3 comprises 13 residues. Germline CDR1 SGHVS, CDR2 FQNEAQ. CDR3 protein: CASSLGQGEGYTF. CDR3 in DNA: TGTGCCAGCAGCCTAGGACAGGGCGAGGGCTACACCTTC.